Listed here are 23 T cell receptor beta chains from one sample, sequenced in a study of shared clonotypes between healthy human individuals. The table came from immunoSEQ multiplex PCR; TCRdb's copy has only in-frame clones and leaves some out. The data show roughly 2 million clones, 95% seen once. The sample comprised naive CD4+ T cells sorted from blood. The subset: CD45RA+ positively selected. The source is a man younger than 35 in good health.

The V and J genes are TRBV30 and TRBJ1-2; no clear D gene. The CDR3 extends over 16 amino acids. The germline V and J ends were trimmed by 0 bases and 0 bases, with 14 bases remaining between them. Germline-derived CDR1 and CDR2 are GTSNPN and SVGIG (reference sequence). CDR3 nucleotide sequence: TGTGCCTGGAGTGTATGGGCCCCGAATACTAACTATGGCTACACCTTC. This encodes CAWSVWAPNTNYGYTF.

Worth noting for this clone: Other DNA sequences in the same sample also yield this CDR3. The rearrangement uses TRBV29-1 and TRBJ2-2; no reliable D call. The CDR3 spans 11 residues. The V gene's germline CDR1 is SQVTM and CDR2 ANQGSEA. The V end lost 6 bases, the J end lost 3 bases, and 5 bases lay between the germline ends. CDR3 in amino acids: CSVGDTGELFF. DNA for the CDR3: TGCAGCGTAGGTGACACCGGGGAGCTGTTTTTT.

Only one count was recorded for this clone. The CDR3 DNA follows: TGTGCCAATTTCCCGGGACAGGGGTATCCCGGGGAGCTGTTTTTT. Its protein product is CANFPGQGYPGELFF. V gene TRBV19 combines with J gene TRBJ2-2; 10 bases fit TRBD1. With 10 bases clipped from V and 6 bases from J, the junction kept 11 bases outside the gene matches. The CDR3 is 15 residues long. CDR1 is LNHDA and CDR2 is SQIVND in the germline V gene (reference sequence).

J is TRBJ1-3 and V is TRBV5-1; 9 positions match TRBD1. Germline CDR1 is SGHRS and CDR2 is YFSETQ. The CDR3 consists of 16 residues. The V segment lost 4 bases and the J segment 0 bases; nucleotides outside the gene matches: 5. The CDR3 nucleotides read TGCGCCAGCAGCCTACAGGGGGCCCTCTCTGGAAACACCATATATTTT. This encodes CASSLQGALSGNTIYF.

CDR3 region: CASSSGLAGDNEQFF. CDR3 DNA sequence: TGTGCCAGCAGTTCGGGACTAGCGGGGGACAATGAGCAGTTCTTC. J is TRBJ2-1 and V is TRBV6-1, with 14 bases that match TRBD2. The CDR3 is made up of 15 amino acids. The V and J ends lost 5 bases and 5 bases, in that order; junction bases with no gene match: 2. Per germline, CDR1 MNHNS and CDR2 SASEGT.

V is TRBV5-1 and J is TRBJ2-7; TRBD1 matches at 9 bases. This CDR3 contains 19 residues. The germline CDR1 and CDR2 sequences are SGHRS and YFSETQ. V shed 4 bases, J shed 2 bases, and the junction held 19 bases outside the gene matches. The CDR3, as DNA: TGCGCCAGCAGCGCCCACAGGGGGCCTAGCGGACTAAATACCTACGAGCAGTACTTC. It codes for CASSAHRGPSGLNTYEQYF.

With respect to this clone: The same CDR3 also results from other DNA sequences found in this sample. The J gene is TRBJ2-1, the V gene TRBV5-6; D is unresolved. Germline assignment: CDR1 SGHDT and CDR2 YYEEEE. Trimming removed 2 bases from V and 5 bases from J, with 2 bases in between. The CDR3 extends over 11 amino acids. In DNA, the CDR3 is TGTGCCAGCAGCTTTAACAATGAGCAGTTCTTC. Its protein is CASSFNNEQFF.

This chain's CDR3 is CASSPRTEGNTIYF. Here the CDR3 DNA reads TGTGCCAGCTCACCCCGGACAGAAGGAAACACCATATATTTT. The chain employs TRBV18 and TRBJ1-3, with a possible D match to TRBD1 (6 bases). The CDR3 is 14 residues long. Germline V gene sequence: CDR1 KGHSH, CDR2 LQKENI. V gave up 3 bases and J gave up 4 bases, with 10 bases separating them.

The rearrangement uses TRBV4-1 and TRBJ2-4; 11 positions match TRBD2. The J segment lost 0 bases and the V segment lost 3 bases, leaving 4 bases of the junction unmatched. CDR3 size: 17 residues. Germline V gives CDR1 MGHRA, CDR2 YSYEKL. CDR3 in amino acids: CASSQVGLAAAKNIQYF. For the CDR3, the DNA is TGCGCCAGCAGCCAGGTGGGACTAGCGGCAGCCAAAAACATTCAGTACTTC.

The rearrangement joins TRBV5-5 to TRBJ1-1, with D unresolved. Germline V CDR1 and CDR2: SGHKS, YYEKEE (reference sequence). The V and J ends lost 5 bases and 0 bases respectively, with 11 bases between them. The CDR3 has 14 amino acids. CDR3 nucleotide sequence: TGTGCCAGCAGTGTCCAGTTTATGAACACTGAAGCTTTCTTT. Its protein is CASSVQFMNTEAFF.

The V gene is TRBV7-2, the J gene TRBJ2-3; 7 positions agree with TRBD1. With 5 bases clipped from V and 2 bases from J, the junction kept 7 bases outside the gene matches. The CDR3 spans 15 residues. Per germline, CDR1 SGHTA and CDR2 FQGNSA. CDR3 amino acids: CASSPDRVPTDTQYF. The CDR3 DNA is TGTGCCAGCAGCCCCGACAGGGTGCCCACAGATACGCAGTATTTT.

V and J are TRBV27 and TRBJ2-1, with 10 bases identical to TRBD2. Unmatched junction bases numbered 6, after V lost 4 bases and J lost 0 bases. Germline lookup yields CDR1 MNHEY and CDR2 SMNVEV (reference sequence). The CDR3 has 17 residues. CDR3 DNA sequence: TGTGCCAGCAGTTCCATCCGACTAGCGGGCTCCTACAATGAGCAGTTCTTC. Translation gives CASSSIRLAGSYNEQFF.

The CDR3 DNA reads as TGTGCCAGCAGCTTTGCAGGGGCGCAAGAGACCCAGTACTTC. Translation gives CASSFAGAQETQYF. The chain couples TRBV7-2 to TRBJ2-5, with D maybe TRBD1 (6 bases). V lost 3 bases and J 2 bases, leaving 10 bases between the germline ends. Germline loops: CDR1 SGHTA, CDR2 FQGNSA. This CDR3 is 14 amino acids long.

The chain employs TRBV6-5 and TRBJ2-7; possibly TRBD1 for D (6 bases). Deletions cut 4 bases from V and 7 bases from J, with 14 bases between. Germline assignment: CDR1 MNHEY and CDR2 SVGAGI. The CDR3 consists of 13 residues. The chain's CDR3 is CASSSRDTTEQYF. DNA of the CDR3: TGTGCCAGCAGTTCACGGGACACCACTGAGCAGTACTTC.

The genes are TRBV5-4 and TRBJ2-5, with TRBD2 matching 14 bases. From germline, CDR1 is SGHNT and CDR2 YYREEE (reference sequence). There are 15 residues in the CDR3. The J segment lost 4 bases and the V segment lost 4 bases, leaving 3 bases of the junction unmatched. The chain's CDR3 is CASSGTSGRGETQYF. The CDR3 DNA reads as TGTGCCAGCAGCGGGACTAGCGGGAGAGGAGAGACCCAGTACTTC.

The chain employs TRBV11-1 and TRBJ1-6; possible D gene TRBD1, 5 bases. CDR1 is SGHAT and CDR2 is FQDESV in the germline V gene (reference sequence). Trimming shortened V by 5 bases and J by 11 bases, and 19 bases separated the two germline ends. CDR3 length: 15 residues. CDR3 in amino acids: CASSPLKGPGAPLHF. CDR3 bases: TGTGCCAGCAGCCCATTGAAGGGGCCCGGGGCACCCCTCCACTTT.

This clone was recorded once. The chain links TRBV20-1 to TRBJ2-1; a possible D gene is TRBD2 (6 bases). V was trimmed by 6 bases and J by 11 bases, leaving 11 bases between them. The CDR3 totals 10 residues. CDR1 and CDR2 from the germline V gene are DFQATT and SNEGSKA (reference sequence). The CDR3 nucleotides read TGCAGTGCGGACCGGGAGAAGCAGTTCTTC. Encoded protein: CSADREKQFF.

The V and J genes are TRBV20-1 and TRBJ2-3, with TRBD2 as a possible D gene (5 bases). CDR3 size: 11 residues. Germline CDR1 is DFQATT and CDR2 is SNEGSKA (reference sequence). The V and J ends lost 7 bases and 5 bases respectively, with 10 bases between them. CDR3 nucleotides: TGCAGTGTGGGAGATTTAGATACGCAGTATTTT. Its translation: CSVGDLDTQYF.

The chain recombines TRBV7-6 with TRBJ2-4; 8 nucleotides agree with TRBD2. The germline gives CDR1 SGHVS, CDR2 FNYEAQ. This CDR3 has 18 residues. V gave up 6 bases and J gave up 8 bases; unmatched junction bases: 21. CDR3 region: CASSPQPPGGAVADIQYF. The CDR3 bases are TGTGCCAGCAGTCCCCAACCCCCCGGGGGGGCCGTCGCGGACATTCAGTACTTC.

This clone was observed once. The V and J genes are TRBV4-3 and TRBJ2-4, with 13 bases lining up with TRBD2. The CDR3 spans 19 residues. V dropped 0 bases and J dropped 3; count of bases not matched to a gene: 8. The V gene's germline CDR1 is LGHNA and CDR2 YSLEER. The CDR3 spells CASSQDGLAGEYSKNIQYF. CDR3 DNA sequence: TGCGCCAGCAGCCAAGACGGACTAGCGGGAGAGTATAGCAAAAACATTCAGTACTTC.

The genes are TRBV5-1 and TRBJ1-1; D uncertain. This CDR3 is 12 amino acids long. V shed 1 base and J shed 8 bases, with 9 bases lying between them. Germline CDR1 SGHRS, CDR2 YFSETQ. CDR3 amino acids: CASSLSSREAFF. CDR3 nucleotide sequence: TGCGCCAGCAGCTTGAGCAGTAGGGAAGCTTTCTTT. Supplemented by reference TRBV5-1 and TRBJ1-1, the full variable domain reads KAGVTQTPRYLIKTRGQQVTLSCSPISGHRSVSWYQQTPGQGLQFLFEYFSETQRNKGNFPGRFSGRQFSNSRSEMNVSTLELGDSALYLCASSLSSREAFFGQGTRLTVV.

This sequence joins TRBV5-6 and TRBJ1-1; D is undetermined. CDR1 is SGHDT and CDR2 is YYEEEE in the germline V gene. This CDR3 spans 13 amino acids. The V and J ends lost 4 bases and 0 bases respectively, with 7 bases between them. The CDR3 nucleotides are TGTGCCAGCAGCCGAGCAATGAACACTGAAGCTTTCTTT. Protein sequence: CASSRAMNTEAFF.

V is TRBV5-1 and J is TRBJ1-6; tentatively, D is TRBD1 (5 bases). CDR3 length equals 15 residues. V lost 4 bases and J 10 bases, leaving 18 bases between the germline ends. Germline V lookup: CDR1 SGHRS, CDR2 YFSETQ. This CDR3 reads CASSTSSGRGSPLHF. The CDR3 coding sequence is TGCGCCAGCAGCACCTCCTCGGGAAGGGGCTCACCCCTCCACTTT.